This section outlines one TCR beta chain sequence together with its context. The sample is drawn from a study of a mutant IDH1 vaccine in newly diagnosed glioma. Time point indicated: baseline, week 1 (first vaccination visit). The treatment is: pre-vaccination baseline after standard-of-care therapy. The protocol was immunoSEQ multiplex PCR, while the TCRdb copy is restricted to in-frame clones and leaves out a portion. The profile shows about 51,000 clones, roughly 80% of them singletons. This TCR derives from a middle-aged woman with glioma. Material: PBMCs, obtained from a glioma patient treated with radiotherapy, temozolomide or both.

CDR3 bases: TGTGCCAGCAGTCCCTTAGACAGGTCGGGCACTGAAGCTTTCTTT. It translates to CASSPLDRSGTEAFF. The J gene is TRBJ1-1, the V gene TRBV6-5; weak D call: TRBD1 (6 bases). The CDR3 totals 15 residues. Germline assignment: CDR1 MNHEY and CDR2 SVGAGI. V was cut by 5 bases and J by 4 bases, with 17 bases left in between.